Here is one T cell receptor beta chain with its context. What it recognizes is unknown. The germline CDR1 and CDR2 sequences are SEHNR and FQNEAQ (reference sequence). Losses at the gene ends were 7 bases for V and 6 bases for J; bases not matched to a gene: 9. The CDR3 loop spans 15 amino acids. The study ran its PCR with 60 Vbeta and 13 Jbeta primers. Sequencing was performed with immunoSEQ multiplex PCR; in TCRdb, only in-frame clones are kept and a portion is missing. The table lists more than 95,000 clones, more than 80% of them singletons. The record originates from a study of cytomegalovirus exposure and HLA in healthy donors. Regarding the study as a whole: An analysis that came later showed most CMV-associated TCR beta chains appearing HLA-restricted. HLA alleles showed associations with some 15,000 TCR beta sequences in a later analysis, at a 0.05 false discovery rate. What TCR beta sequences reportedly achieved was accurate prediction of HLA-A and HLA-B alleles in most subjects.

This chain uses TRBV7-9 with TRBJ2-1, with TRBD1 matching over 10 bases. The material sequenced was PBMCs. The sequence was obtained from a man between 18 and 35 years old in good health and CMV-seronegative. The CDR3 DNA follows: TGTGCCAGCATCCCAGGGACAGGGGCCCCCAATGAGCAGTTCTTC. Protein product: CASIPGTGAPNEQFF.